This TCR beta chain was found in a study of molecular identifiers for immune sequencing clone quantification. General study points: A single cell's spiked Jurkat TCR RNA was reportedly detectable among roughly 1 million naive cells.

In regard to this clonotype: Its target is unknown.

For bulk TCR libraries, previously described methods and listed TCR primers were used. TCRdb re-analysed the PCR reads in MiXCR, keeping a single row per CDR3 protein. This sample has several thousand distinct CDR3 sequences, with approximately 31% found just once. The germline gives CDR1 LNHNV, CDR2 YYDKDF (reference sequence). V was shortened by 1 base and J by 4 bases, with 11 bases between the two germline ends. CDR3 length: 14 residues. The J gene is TRBJ2-7, the V gene TRBV15; D possibly corresponds to TRBD2 (5 bases). The sample comprised naive CD8+ T cells from blood, with Jurkat cell RNA spiked in. Stated subset: FACS-sorted CD8+CD4-CCR7+CD45RA+ naive T cells. This TCR came from a human donor in good health. Some libraries in this study had Jurkat cell RNA spiked in. The CDR3: CATSRVARPYEQYF. As DNA, the CDR3 is TGTGCCACCAGCAGAGTAGCGAGACCATACGAGCAGTACTTC.